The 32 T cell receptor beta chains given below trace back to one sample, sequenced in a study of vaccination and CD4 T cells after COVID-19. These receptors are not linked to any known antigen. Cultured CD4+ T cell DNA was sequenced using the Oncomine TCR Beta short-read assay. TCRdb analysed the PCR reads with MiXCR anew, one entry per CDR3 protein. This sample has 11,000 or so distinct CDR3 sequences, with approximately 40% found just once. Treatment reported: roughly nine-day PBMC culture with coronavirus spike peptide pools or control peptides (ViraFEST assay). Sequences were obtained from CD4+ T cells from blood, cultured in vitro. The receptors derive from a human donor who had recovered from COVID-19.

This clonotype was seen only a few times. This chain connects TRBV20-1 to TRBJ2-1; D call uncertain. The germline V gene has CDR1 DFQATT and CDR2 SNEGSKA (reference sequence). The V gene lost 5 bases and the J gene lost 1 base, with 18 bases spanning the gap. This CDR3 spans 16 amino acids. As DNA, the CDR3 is TGCAGTGCTTTAGATCGCGGACCAACTTCCTACAATGAGCAGTTCTTC. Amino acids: CSALDRGPTSYNEQFF.

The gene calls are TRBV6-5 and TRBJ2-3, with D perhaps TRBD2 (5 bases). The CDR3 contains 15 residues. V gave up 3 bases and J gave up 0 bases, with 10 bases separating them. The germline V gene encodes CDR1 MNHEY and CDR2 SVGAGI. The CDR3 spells CASSYGGLSTDTQYF. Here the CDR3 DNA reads TGTGCCAGCAGTTATGGCGGGCTTAGCACAGATACGCAGTATTTT.

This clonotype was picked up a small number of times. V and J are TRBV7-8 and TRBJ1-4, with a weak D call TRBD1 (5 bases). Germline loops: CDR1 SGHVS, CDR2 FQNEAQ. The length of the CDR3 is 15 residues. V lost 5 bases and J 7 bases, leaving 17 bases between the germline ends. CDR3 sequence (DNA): TGTGCCAGCAGCCGCAGACAGCCGGGGGGTGAAAAACTGTTTTTT. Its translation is CASSRRQPGGEKLFF.

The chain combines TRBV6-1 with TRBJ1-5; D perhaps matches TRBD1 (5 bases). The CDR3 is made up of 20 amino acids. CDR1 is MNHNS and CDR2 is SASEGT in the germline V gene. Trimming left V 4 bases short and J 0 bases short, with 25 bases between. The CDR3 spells CASSGGTGSGRPDSNQPQHF. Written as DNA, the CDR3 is TGTGCCAGCAGTGGTGGGACCGGATCGGGGCGTCCGGATAGCAATCAGCCCCAGCATTTT.

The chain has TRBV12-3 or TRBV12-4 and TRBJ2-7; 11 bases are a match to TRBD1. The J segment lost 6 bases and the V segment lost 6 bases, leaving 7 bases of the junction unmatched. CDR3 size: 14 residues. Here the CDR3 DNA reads TGTGCCAGCAGGGCCGGGACAGGGGGGCGCGAGCAGTACTTC. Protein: CASRAGTGGREQYF.

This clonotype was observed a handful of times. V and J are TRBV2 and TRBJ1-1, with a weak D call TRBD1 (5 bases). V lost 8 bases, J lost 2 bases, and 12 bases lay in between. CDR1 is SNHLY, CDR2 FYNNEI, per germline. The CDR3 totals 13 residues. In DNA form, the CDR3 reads TGTGCCAGCCACCGCGACAGTAACACTGAAGCTTTCTTT. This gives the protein CASHRDSNTEAFF.

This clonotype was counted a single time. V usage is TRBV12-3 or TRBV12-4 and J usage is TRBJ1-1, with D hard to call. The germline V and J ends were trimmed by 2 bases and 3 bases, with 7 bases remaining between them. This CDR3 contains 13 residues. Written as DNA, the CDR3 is TGTGCCAGCAGTTTATCCCTTTACACTGAAGCTTTCTTT. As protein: CASSLSLYTEAFF.

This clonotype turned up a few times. CDR3 nucleotides: TGTGCCAGCAGCTTTGACAGGGAGGGGGACAATGAGCAGTTCTTC. Translation: CASSFDREGDNEQFF. This sequence joins TRBV7-9 and TRBJ2-1, with D perhaps being TRBD1 or TRBD2 (7 bases each). Germline V gives CDR1 SEHNR, CDR2 FQNEAQ (reference sequence). The CDR3 runs to 15 residues. V was clipped by 3 bases and J by 5 bases, with 14 bases between them.

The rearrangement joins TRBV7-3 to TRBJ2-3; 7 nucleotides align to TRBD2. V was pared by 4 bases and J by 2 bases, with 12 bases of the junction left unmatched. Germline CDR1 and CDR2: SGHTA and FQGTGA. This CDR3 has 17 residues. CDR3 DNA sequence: TGTGCCAGCAGCTCCAAGGGACTACCGGCGGCCACAGATACGCAGTATTTT. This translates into CASSSKGLPAATDTQYF.

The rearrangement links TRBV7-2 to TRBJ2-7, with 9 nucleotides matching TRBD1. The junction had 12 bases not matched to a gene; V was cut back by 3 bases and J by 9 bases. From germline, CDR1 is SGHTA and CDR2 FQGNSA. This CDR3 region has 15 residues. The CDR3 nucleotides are TGTGCCAGCAGCTTCCAAAGGGGACAGGGAAGGGGGCAGTACTTC. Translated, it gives CASSFQRGQGRGQYF.

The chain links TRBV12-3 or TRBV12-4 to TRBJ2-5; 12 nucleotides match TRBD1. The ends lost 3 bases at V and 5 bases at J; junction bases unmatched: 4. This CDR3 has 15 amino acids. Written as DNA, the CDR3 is TGTGCCAGCAGTTTTTGGGACAGGGGGCGGGAGACCCAGTACTTC. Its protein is CASSFWDRGRETQYF.

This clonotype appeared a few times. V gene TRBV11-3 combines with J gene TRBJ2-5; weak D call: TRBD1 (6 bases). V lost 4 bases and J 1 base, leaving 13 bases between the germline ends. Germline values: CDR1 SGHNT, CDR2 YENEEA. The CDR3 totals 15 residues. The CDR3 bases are TGTGCCAGCAGCTCTGGACAGCCTGCCCAAGAGACCCAGTACTTC. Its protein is CASSSGQPAQETQYF. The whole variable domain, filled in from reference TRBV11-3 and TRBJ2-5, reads EAGVVQSPRYKIIEKKQPVAFWCNPISGHNTLYWYLQNLGQGPELLIRYENEEAVDDSQLPKDRFSAERLKGVDSTLKIQPAELGDSAVYLCASSSGQPAQETQYFGPGTRLLVL.

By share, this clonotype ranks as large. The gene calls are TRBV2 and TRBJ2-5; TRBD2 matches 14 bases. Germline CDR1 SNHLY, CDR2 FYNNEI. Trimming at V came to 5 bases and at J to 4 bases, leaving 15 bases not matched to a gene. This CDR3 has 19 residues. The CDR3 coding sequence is TGTGCCAGCAGTCTCACACCCGGACTAGCGGGGGGCGGTCCAGAGACCCAGTACTTC. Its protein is CASSLTPGLAGGGPETQYF.

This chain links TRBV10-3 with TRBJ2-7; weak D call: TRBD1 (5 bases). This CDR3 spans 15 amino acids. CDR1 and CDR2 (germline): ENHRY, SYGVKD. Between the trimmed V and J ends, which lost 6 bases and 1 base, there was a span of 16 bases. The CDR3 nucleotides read TGTGCCATCAGCAGTATGGGGCTAGGGTCCTACGAGCAGTACTTC. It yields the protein CAISSMGLGSYEQYF.

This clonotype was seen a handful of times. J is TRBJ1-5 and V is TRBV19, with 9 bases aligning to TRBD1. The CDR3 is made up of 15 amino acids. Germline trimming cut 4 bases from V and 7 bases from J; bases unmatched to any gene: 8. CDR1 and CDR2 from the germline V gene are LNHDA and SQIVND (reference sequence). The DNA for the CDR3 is TGTGCCAGTAGTAGCGGACAGGGGAAGGGGCAGCCCCAGCATTTT. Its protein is CASSSGQGKGQPQHF.

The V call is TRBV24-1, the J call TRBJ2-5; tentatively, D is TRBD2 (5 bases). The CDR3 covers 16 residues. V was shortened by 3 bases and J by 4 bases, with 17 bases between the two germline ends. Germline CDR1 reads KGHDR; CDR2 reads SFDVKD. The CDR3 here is CATSDPGVGGGETQYF. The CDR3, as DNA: TGTGCCACCAGTGATCCCGGGGTGGGCGGAGGAGAGACCCAGTACTTC.

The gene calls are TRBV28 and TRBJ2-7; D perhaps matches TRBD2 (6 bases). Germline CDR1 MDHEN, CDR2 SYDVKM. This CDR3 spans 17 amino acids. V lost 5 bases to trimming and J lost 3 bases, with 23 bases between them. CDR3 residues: CASSKRPSAGRFYEQYF. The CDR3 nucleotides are TGTGCCAGCAGTAAGCGGCCCTCGGCGGGGCGTTTCTACGAGCAGTACTTC.

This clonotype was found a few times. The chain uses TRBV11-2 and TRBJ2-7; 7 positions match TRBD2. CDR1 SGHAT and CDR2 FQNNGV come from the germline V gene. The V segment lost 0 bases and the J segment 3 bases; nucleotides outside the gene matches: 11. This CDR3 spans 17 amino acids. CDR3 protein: CASSLDSPAGVHYEQYF. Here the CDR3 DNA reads TGTGCCAGCAGCTTAGATTCCCCTGCGGGGGTGCACTACGAGCAGTACTTC.

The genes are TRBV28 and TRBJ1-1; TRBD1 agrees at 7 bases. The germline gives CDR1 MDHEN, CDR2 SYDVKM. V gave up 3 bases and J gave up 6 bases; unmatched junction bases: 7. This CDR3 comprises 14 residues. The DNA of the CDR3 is TGTGCCAGCAGTTTGGGGAAGGGGGCGGCTGAAGCTTTCTTT. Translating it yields CASSLGKGAAEAFF.

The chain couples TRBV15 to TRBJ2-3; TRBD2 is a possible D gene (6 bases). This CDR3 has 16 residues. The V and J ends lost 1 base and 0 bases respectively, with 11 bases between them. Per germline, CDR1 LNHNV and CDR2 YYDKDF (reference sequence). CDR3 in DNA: TGTGCCACCAGCAGAGCCCTAGCGCTTAGCACAGATACGCAGTATTTT. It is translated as CATSRALALSTDTQYF.

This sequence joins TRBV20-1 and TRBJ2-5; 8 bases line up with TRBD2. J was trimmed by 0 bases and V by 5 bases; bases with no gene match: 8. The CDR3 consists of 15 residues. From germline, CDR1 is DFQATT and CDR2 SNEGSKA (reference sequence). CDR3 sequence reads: CSAPSGGSYQETQYF. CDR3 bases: TGCAGTGCTCCTTCGGGAGGGAGTTACCAAGAGACCCAGTACTTC.

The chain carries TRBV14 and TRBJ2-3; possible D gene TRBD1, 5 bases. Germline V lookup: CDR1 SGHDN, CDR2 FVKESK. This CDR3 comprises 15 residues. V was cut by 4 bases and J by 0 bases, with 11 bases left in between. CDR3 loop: CASSPGLTSTDTQYF. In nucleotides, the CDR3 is TGTGCCAGCAGCCCAGGGTTAACTAGCACAGATACGCAGTATTTT.

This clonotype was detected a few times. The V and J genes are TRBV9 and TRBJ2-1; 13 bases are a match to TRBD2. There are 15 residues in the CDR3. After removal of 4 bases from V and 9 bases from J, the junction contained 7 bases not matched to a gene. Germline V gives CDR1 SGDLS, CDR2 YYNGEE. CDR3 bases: TGTGCCAGCAGCCTGACTAGCGGGGGGTTTAGTGAGCAGTTCTTC. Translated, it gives CASSLTSGGFSEQFF.

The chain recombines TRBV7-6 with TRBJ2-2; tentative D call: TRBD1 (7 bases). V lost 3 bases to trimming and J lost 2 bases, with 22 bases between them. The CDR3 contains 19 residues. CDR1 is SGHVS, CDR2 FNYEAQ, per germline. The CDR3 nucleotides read TGTGCCAGCAGCTTCCCACTTACCCCAGGGGGGACAAACACCGGGGAGCTGTTTTTT. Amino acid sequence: CASSFPLTPGGTNTGELFF.

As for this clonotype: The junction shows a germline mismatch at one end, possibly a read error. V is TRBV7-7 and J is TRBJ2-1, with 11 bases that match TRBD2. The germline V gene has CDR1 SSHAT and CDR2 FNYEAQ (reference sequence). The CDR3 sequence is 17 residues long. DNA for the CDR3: TGTGCTAGCAGCTTAGGTAGTGGACTAGCGGGCGGCAATGAGCAGTTCTTC. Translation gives CASSLGSGLAGGNEQFF. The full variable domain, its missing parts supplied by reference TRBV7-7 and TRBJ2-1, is GAGVSQSPRYKVTKRGQDVTLRCDPISSHATLYWYQQALGQGPEFLTYFNYEAQPDKSGLPSDRFSAERPEGSISTLTIQRTEQRDSAMYRCASSLGSGLAGGNEQFFGPGTRLTVL.

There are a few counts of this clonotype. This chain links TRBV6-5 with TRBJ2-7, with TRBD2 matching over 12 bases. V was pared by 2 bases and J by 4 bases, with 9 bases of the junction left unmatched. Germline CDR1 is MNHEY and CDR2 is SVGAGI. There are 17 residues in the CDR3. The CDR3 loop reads CASSYGLAGGPRYEQYF. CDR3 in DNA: TGTGCCAGCAGTTACGGGCTAGCGGGAGGGCCCAGGTACGAGCAGTACTTC.

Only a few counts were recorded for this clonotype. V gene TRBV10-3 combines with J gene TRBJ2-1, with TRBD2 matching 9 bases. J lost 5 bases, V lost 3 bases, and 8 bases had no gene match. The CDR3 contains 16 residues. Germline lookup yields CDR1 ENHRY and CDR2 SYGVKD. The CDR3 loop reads CAISDNQGLANNEQFF. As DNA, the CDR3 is TGTGCCATCAGTGATAACCAGGGACTAGCTAACAATGAGCAGTTCTTC.

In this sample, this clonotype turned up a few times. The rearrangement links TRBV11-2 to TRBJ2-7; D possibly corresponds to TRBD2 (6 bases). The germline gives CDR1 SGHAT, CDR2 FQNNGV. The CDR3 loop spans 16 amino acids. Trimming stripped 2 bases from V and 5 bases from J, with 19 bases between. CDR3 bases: TGTGCCAGCAGCTTAATAGGTGGGAGGCCGTCGGACGAGCAGTACTTC. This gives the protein CASSLIGGRPSDEQYF.

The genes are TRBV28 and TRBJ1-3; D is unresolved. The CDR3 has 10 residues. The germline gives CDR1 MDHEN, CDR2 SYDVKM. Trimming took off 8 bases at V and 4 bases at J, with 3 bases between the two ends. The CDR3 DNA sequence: TGTGCCAGCGAGGGAAACACCATATATTTT. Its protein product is CASEGNTIYF.

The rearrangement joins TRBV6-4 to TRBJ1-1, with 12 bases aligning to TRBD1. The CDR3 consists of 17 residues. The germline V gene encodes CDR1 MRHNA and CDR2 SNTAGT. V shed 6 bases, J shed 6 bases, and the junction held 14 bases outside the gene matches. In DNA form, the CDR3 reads TGTGCCAGCAGAGCGCGTCCCCCGGGACAGGGGGCCGCTGAAGCTTTCTTT. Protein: CASRARPPGQGAAEAFF.

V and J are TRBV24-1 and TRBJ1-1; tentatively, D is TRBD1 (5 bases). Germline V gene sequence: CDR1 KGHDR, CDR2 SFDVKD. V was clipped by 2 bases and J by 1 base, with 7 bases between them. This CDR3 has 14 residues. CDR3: CATSDSGKNTEAFF. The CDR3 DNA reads TGTGCCACCAGTGATTCAGGGAAGAACACTGAAGCTTTCTTT.

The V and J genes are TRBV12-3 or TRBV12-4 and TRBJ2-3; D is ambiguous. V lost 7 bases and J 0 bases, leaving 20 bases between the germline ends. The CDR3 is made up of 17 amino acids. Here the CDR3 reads CASIPGGSVVSTDTQYF. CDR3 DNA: TGTGCCAGCATCCCCGGCGGCAGCGTCGTTAGCACAGATACGCAGTATTTT.